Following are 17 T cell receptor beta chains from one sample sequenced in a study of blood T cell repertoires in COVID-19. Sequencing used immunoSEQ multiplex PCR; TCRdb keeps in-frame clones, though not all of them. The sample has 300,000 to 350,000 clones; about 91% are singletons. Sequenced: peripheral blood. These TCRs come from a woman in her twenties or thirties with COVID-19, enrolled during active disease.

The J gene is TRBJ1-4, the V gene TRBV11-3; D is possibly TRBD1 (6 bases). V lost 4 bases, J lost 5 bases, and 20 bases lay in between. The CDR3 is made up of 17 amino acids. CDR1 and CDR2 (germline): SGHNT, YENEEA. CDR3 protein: CASSSSYRDTLNEKLFF. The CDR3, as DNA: TGTGCCAGCAGCTCGTCATACCGGGACACTCTCAATGAAAAACTGTTTTTT.

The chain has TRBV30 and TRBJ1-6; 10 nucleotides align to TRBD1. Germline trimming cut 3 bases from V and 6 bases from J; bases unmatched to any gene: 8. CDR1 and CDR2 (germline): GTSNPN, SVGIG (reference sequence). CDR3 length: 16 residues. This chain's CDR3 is CAWRAPGQGPNSPLHF. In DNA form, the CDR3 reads TGTGCCTGGAGAGCACCGGGACAGGGGCCTAATTCACCCCTCCACTTT.

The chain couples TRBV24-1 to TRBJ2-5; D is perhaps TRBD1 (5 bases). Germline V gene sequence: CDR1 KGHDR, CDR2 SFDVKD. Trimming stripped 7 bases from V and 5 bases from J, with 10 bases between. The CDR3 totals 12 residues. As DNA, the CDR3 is TGTGCCACCAGCCAGGGATTGGAGACCCAGTACTTC. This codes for CATSQGLETQYF.

The CDR3 here is CASRELDNRNSPLHF. The DNA of the CDR3 is TGTGCCAGCAGAGAGCTTGACAATAGGAATTCACCCCTCCACTTT. The chain uses TRBV5-6 and TRBJ1-6; D gene uncertain. The CDR3 totals 15 residues. CDR1 is SGHDT, CDR2 YYEEEE, per germline. Trimming took 5 bases from V and 7 from J, leaving 16 bases between them.

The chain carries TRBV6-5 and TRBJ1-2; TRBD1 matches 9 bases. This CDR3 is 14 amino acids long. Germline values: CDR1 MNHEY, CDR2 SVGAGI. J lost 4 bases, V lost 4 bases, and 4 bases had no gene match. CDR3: CASSWGQGIYGYTF. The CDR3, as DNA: TGTGCCAGCAGTTGGGGACAGGGCATCTATGGCTACACCTTC.

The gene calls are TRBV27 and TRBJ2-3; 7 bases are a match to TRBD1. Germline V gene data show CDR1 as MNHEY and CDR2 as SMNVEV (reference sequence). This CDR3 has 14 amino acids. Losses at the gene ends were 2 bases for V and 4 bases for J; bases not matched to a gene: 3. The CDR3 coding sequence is TGTGCCAGCAGTTTAACAGGGGCCCCAGATACGCAGTATTTT. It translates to CASSLTGAPDTQYF.

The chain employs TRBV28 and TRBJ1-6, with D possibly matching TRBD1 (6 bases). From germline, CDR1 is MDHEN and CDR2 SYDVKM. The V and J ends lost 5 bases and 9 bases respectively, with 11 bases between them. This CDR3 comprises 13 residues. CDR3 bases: TGTGCCAGCAGTAAGAGGACAGTTTCACCCCTCCACTTT. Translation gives CASSKRTVSPLHF.

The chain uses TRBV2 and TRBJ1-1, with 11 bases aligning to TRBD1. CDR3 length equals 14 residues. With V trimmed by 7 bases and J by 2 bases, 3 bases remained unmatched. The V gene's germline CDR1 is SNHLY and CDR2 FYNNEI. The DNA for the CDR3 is TGTGCCAGCACTTGGACAGGGGGCAACACTGAAGCTTTCTTT. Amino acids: CASTWTGGNTEAFF.

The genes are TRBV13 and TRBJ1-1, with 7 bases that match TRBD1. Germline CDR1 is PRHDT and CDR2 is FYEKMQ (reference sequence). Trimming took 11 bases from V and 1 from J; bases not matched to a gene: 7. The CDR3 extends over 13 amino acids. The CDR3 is CASRGVGNTEAFF. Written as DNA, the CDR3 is TGTGCCTCCAGGGGGGTCGGGAACACTGAAGCTTTCTTT.

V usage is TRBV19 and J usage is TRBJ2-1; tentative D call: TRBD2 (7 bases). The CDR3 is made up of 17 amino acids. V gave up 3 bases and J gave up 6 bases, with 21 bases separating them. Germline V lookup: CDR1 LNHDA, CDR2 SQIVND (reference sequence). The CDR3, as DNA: TGTGCCAGTAGTATGGGAGGGGGGGGACTCTTGGGCAATGAGCAGTTCTTC. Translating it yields CASSMGGGGLLGNEQFF. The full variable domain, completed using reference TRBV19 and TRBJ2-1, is DGGITQSPKYLFRKEGQNVTLSCEQNLNHDAMYWYRQDPGQGLRLIYYSQIVNDFQKGDIAEGYSVSREKKESFPLTVTSAQKNPTAFYLCASSMGGGGLLGNEQFFGPGTRLTVL.

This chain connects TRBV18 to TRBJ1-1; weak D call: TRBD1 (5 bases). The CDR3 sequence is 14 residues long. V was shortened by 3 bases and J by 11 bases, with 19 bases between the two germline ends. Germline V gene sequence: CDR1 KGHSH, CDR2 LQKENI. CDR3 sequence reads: CASSPVGRMEQAFF. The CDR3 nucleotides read TGTGCCAGCTCACCTGTGGGGCGTATGGAGCAGGCTTTCTTT. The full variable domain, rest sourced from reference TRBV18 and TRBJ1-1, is NAGVMQNPRHLVRRRGQEARLRCSPMKGHSHVYWYRQLPEEGLKFMVYLQKENIIDESGMPKERFSAEFPKEGPSILRIQQVVRGDSAAYFCASSPVGRMEQAFFGQGTRLTVV.

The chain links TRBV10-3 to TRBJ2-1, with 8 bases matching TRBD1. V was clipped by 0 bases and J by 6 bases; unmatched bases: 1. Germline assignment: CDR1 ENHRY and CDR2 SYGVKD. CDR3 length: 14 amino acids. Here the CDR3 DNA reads TGTGCCATCAGTGAGTCAGACAGGGGCAATGAGCAGTTCTTC. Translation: CAISESDRGNEQFF.

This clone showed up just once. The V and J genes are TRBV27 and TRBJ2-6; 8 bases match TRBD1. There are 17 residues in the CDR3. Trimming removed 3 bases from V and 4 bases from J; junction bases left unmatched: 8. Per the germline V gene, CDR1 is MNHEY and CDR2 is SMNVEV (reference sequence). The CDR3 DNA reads TGTGCCAGCAGTTTGATTGGACAGGGCAAGGGGGCCAACGTCCTGACTTTC. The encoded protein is CASSLIGQGKGANVLTF. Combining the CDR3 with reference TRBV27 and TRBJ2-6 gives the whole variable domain EAQVTQNPRYLITVTGKKLTVTCSQNMNHEYMSWYRQDPGLGLRQIYYSMNVEVTDKGDVPEGYKVSRKEKRNFPLILESPSPNQTSLYFCASSLIGQGKGANVLTFGAGSRLTVL.

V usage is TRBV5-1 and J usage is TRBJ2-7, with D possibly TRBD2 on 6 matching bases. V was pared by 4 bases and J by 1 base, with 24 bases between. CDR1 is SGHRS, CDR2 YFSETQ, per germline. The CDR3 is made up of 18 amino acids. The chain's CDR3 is CASSMSGTLKGRSYEQYF. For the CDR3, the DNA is TGCGCCAGCAGCATGTCCGGGACTCTAAAGGGTAGGTCCTACGAGCAGTACTTC.

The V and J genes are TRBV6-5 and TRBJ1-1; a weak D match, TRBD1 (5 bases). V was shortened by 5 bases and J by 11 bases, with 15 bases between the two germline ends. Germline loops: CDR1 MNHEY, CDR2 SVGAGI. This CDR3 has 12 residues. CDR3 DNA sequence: TGTGCCAGCAGTCCCGTAGCAGGGAAGGCTTTCTTT. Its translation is CASSPVAGKAFF.

The CDR3 nucleotides read TGTGCCAGCAGCTTTATTATCGGGGGGGCTGAGCAGTTCTTC. This gives the protein CASSFIIGGAEQFF. The V gene is TRBV7-9, the J gene TRBJ2-1, with 8 bases identical to TRBD2. The V gene end was trimmed by 3 bases and the J gene end by 9 bases; junction bases not matched to a gene: 7. Germline lookup yields CDR1 SEHNR and CDR2 FQNEAQ (reference sequence). The CDR3 contains 14 residues.

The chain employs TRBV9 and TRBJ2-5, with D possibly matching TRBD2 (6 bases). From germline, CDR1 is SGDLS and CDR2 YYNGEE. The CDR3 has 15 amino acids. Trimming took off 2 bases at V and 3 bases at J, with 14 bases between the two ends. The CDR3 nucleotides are TGTGCCAGCAGCGTTGGGACTCTCGCGGAAGAGACCCAGTACTTC. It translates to CASSVGTLAEETQYF.